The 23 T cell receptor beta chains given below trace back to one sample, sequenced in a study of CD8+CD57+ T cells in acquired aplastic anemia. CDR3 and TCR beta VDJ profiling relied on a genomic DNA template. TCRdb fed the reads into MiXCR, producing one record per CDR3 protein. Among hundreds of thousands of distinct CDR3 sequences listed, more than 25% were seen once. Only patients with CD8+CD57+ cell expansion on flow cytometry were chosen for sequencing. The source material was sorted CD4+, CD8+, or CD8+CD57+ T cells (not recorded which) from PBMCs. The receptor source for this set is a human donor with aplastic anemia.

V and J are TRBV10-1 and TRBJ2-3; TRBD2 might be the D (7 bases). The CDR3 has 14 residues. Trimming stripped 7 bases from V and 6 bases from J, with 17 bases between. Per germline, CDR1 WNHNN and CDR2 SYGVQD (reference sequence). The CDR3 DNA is TGCGCCAGCAAACCGGCAGGGGAGGGCGATACGCAGTATTTT. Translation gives CASKPAGEGDTQYF.

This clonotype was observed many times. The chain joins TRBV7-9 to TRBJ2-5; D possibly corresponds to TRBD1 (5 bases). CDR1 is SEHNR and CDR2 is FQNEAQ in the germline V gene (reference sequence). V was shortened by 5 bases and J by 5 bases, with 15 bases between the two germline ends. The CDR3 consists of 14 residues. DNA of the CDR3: TGTGCCAGCAGCAGAAACAGGCTGGGGGAGACCCAGTACTTC. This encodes CASSRNRLGETQYF.

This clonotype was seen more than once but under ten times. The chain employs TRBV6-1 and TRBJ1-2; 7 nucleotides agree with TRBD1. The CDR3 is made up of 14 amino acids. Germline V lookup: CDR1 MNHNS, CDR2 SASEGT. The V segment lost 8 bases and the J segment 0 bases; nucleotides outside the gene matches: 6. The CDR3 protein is CASLRTGSNYGYTF. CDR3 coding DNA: TGTGCCAGCCTGAGGACAGGATCTAACTATGGCTACACCTTC.

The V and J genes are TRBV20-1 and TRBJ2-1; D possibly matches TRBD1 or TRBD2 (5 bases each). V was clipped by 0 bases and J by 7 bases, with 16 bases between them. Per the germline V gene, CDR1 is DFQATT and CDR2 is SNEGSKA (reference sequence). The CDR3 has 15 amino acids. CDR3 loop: CSARDWGSGQNEQFF. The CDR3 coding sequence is TGCAGTGCTAGAGATTGGGGCAGCGGCCAAAATGAGCAGTTCTTC.

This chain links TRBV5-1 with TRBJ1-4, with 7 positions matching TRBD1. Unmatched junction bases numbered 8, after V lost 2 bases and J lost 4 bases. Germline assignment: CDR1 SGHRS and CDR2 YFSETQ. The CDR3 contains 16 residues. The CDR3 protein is CASSFLRQGSNEKLFF. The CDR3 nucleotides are TGCGCCAGCAGCTTCCTACGACAGGGCAGTAATGAAAAACTGTTTTTT. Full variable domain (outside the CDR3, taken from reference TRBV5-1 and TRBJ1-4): KAGVTQTPRYLIKTRGQQVTLSCSPISGHRSVSWYQQTPGQGLQFLFEYFSETQRNKGNFPGRFSGRQFSNSRSEMNVSTLELGDSALYLCASSFLRQGSNEKLFFGSGTQLSVL.

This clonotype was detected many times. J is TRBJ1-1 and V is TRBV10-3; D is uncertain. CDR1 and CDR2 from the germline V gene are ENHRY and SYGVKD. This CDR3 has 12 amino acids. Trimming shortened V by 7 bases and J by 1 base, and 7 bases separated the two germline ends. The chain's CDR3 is CAITDGNTEAFF. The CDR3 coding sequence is TGTGCCATCACGGACGGGAACACTGAAGCTTTCTTT.

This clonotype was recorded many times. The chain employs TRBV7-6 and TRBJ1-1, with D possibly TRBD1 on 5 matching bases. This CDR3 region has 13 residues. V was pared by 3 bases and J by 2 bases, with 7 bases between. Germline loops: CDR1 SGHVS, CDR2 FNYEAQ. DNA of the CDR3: TGTGCCAGCAGCTTGGACACTAACACTGAAGCTTTCTTT. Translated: CASSLDTNTEAFF. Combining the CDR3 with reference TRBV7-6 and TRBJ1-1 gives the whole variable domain GAGVSQSPRYKVTKRGQDVALRCDPISGHVSLYWYRQALGQGPEFLTYFNYEAQQDKSGLPNDRFSAERPEGSISTLTIQRTEQRDSAMYRCASSLDTNTEAFFGQGTRLTVV.

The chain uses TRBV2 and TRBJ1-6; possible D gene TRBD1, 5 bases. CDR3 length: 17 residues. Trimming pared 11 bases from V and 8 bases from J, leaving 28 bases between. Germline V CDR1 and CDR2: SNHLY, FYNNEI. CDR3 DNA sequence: TGTGCCTGGAGTCGAAGCAGGGACGGAGCCTTCGATTCACCCCTCCACTTT. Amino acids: CAWSRSRDGAFDSPLHF.

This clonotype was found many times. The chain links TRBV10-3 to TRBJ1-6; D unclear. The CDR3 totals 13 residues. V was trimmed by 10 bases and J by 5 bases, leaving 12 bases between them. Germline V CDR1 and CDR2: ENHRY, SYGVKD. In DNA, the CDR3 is TGTGCCAGCAGCTCCCTTGATAATTCACCCCTCCACTTT. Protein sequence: CASSSLDNSPLHF.

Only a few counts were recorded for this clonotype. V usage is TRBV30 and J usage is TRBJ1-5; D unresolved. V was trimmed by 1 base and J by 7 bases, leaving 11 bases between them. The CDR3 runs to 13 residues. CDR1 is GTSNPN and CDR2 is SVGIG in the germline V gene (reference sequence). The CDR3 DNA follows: TGTGCCTGGAGTGACGGCAGTAGCCAGCCCCAGCATTTT. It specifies CAWSDGSSQPQHF. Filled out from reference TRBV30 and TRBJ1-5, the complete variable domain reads SQTIHQWPATLVQPVGSPLSLECTVEGTSNPNLYWYRQAAGRGLQLLFYSVGIGQISSEVPQNLSASRPQDRQFILSSKKLLLSDSGFYLCAWSDGSSQPQHFGDGTRLSIL.

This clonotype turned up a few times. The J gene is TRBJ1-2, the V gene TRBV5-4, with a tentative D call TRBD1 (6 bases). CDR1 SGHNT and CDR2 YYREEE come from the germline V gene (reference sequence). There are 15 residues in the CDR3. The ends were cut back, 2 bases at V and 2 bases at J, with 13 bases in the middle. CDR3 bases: TGTGCCAGCAGCTTTTCAGCCCAGGGGAACTATGGCTACACCTTC. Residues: CASSFSAQGNYGYTF.

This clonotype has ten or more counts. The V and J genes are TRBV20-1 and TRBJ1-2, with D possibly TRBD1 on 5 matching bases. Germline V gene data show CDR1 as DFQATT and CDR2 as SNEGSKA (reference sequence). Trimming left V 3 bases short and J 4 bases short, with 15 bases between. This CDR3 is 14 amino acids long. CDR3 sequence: CSARTTRGTYGYTF. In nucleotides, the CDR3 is TGCAGTGCTAGGACGACAAGGGGTACCTATGGCTACACCTTC.

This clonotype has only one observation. The CDR3 DNA is TGTGCCAGTACCTCACACAGGGATAGCACAGATACGCAGTATTTT. Protein product: CASTSHRDSTDTQYF. This chain links TRBV19 with TRBJ2-3; perhaps TRBD1 as D (6 bases). The CDR3 is 15 amino acids. V was cut by 7 bases and J by 0 bases, with 14 bases left in between. Germline V lookup: CDR1 LNHDA, CDR2 SQIVND (reference sequence). Based on the CDR3 plus reference TRBV19 and TRBJ2-3, the full variable domain is DGGITQSPKYLFRKEGQNVTLSCEQNLNHDAMYWYRQDPGQGLRLIYYSQIVNDFQKGDIAEGYSVSREKKESFPLTVTSAQKNPTAFYLCASTSHRDSTDTQYFGPGTRLTVL.

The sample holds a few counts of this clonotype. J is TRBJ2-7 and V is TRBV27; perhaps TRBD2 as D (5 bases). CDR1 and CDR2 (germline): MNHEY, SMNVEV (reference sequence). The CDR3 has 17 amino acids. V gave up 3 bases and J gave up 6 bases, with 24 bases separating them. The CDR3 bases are TGTGCCAGCAGTTTTCGTCCCTTCGGGGTGAGCGGAGTCGAGCAGTACTTC. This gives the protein CASSFRPFGVSGVEQYF.

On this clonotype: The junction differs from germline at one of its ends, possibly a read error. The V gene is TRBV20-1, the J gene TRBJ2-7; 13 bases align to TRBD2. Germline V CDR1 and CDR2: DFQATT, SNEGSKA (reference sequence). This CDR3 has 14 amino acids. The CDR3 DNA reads TGCAGTGCTTGGACTAGCGGGAGCCCCGGGGAGCTGTACTTC. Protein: CSAWTSGSPGELYF.

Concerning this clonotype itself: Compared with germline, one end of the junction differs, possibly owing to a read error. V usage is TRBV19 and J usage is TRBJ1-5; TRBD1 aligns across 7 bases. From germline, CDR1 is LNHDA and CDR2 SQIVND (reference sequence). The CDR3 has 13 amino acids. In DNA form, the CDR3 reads TGCGCCAGTAGCACAGGGGCACAACAGCCCCAGCATTTT. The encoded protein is CASSTGAQQPQHF.

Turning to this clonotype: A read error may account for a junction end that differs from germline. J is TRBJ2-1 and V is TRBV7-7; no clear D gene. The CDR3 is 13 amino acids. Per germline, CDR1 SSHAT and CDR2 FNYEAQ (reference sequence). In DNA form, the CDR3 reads TGTGCTAGCAGCTTGGGGTCCTACAGTGAGCAGTTCTTC. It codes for CASSLGSYSEQFF. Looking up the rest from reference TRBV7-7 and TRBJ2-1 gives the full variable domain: GAGVSQSPRYKVTKRGQDVTLRCDPISSHATLYWYQQALGQGPEFLTYFNYEAQPDKSGLPSDRFSAERPEGSISTLTIQRTEQRDSAMYRCASSLGSYSEQFFGPGTRLTVL.

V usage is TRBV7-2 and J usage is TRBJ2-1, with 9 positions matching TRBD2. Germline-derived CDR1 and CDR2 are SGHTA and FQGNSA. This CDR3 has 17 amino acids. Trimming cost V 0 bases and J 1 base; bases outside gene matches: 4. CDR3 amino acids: CASSLARSGGSYNEQFF. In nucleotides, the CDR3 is TGTGCCAGCAGCTTAGCCAGGAGCGGGGGGTCCTACAATGAGCAGTTCTTC. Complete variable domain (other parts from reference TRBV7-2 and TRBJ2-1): GAGVSQSPSNKVTEKGKDVELRCDPISGHTALYWYRQSLGQGLEFLIYFQGNSAPDKSGLPSDRFSAERTGGSVSTLTIQRTQQEDSAVYLCASSLARSGGSYNEQFFGPGTRLTVL.

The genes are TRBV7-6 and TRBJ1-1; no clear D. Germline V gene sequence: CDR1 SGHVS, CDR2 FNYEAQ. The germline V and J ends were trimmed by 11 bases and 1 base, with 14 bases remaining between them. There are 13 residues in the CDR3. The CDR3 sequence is CAWARTGNTEAFF. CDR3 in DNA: TGTGCCTGGGCACGGACGGGGAACACTGAAGCTTTCTTT.

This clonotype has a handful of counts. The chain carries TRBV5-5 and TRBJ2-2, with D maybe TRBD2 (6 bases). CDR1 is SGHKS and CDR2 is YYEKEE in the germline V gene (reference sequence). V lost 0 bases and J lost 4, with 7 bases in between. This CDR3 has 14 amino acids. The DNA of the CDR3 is TGTGCCAGCAGCTTGGGGCGGGGCACCGGGGAGCTGTTTTTT. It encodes CASSLGRGTGELFF.

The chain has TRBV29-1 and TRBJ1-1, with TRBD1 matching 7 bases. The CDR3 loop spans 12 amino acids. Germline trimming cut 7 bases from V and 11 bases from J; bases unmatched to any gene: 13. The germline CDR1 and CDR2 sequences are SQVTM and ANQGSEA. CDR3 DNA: TGCAGCGCCCTGAGACAGGGAGGCGAGGCTTTCTTT. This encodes CSALRQGGEAFF.

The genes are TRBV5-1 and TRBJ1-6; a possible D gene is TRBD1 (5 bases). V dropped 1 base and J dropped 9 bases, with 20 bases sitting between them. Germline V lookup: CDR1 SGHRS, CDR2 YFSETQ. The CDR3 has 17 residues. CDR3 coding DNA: TGCGCCAGCAGCTTGCGACAGAGGGCGGGTCGAGGTTCACCCCTCCACTTT. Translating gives CASSLRQRAGRGSPLHF.

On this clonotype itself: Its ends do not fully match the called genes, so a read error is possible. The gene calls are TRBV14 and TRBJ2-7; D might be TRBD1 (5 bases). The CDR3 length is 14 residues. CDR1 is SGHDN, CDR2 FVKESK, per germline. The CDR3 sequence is CASSQDQGVYEQYF. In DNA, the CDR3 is TGCGCCAGCAGCCAAGATCAAGGGGTCTACGAGCAGTACTTC. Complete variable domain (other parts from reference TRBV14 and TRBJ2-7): EAGVTQFPSHSVIEKGQTVTLRCDPISGHDNLYWYRRVMGKEIKFLLHFVKESKQDESGMPNNRFLAERTGGTYSTLKVQPAELEDSGVYFCASSQDQGVYEQYFGPGTRLTVT.